The 10 T cell receptor beta chains below all came from one sample that was sequenced in a study of T cells in Graves' hyperthyroidism and ophthalmopathy. Amplified regions were TCR beta CDR3 sequences from RNA transcripts. A first-round RT-PCR of the TCR CDR3 used the HTBI primer set. TCRdb reprocessed the multiplex PCR reads with MiXCR, giving one entry per CDR3 protein. The sample gives around 300,000 distinct CDR3 sequences, 15% to 20% of which show up once; less than 40% is in the top ten. The sequencing input was blood. The receptor set was obtained from a man aged 50 or older with Graves' ophthalmopathy.

This chain connects TRBV12-3 or TRBV12-4 to TRBJ2-2, with D maybe TRBD2 (5 bases). The CDR3 covers 16 residues. The V and J ends lost 6 bases and 5 bases respectively, with 19 bases between them. CDR3 in amino acids: CASSPTSFRITGELFF. CDR3 nucleotide sequence: TGTGCCAGCAGCCCCACTAGTTTTAGAATAACCGGGGAGCTGTTTTTT.

V and J are TRBV14 and TRBJ1-1; 7 bases fit TRBD1. Germline V lookup: CDR1 SGHDN, CDR2 FVKESK. V dropped 3 bases and J dropped 11; count of bases not matched to a gene: 12. The CDR3 is 14 amino acids. In nucleotides, the CDR3 is TGTGCCAGCAGCCAGAGCCTATCGACAGGGAGCGCTTTCTTT. It codes for CASSQSLSTGSAFF.

This chain's CDR3 is CASSRGGLDSTDTQYF. The CDR3 DNA is TGTGCCAGCAGCCGGGGGGGACTAGATAGCACAGATACGCAGTATTTT. V usage is TRBV12-3 or TRBV12-4 and J usage is TRBJ2-3; TRBD2 matches 8 bases. CDR3 size: 16 residues. V lost 6 bases to trimming and J lost 0 bases; unmatched junction nucleotides: 8.

This clonotype was observed a handful of times. The V call is TRBV6-5, the J call TRBJ1-6; a weak D match, TRBD1 (6 bases). The CDR3 totals 17 residues. Germline values: CDR1 MNHEY, CDR2 SVGAGI. The V end lost 0 bases, the J end lost 7 bases, and 16 bases lay between the germline ends. In DNA form, the CDR3 reads TGTGCCAGCAGTTACTCGACGGTGGGGGGGCCCAATTCACCCCTCCACTTT. As protein: CASSYSTVGGPNSPLHF.

In its sample, this clonotype was seen many times. This chain joins TRBV28 and TRBJ2-1; D is possibly TRBD1 (5 bases). The germline V and J ends were trimmed by 7 bases and 8 bases, with 18 bases remaining between them. The germline V gene encodes CDR1 MDHEN and CDR2 SYDVKM. This CDR3 has 14 residues. The CDR3 here is CASTAVAGNHEQFF. For the CDR3, the DNA is TGTGCCAGCACGGCGGTGGCAGGGAATCATGAGCAGTTCTTC.

The sample holds many counts of this clonotype. V is TRBV28 and J is TRBJ1-2; D unclear. Trimming stripped 6 bases from V and 2 bases from J, with 19 bases between. Germline CDR1 and CDR2: MDHEN and SYDVKM. The CDR3 runs 16 residues. CDR3 region: CASSLLSFGSNYGYTF. CDR3 sequence (DNA): TGTGCCAGCAGCCTATTAAGTTTCGGGTCGAACTATGGCTACACCTTC.

The chain links TRBV12-3 or TRBV12-4 to TRBJ1-1; TRBD1 is a possible D gene (5 bases). V was clipped by 6 bases and J by 2 bases, with 13 bases between them. The CDR3 covers 14 residues. This chain's CDR3 is CASRVGTENTEAFF. For the CDR3, the DNA is TGTGCCAGCAGAGTAGGGACGGAAAACACTGAAGCTTTCTTT.

This chain's CDR3 is CASSLSAGSPFF. CDR3 DNA: TGTGCCAGCAGCCTTAGCGCAGGGTCCCCGTTCTTC. The rearrangement links TRBV5-8 to TRBJ2-1, with D possibly called TRBD1 or TRBD2 (5 bases each). Germline V CDR1 and CDR2: SGHTS, YDEGEE. CDR3 length equals 12 residues. Trimming removed 4 bases at V and 15 bases at J, with 17 bases between.

The chain is built from TRBV9 and TRBJ1-2, with 9 positions matching TRBD1. Germline-derived CDR1 and CDR2 are SGDLS and YYNGEE. This CDR3 is 16 amino acids long. V was pared by 0 bases and J by 5 bases, with 8 bases of the junction left unmatched. The CDR3 spells CASSVGPGQGLYGYTF. For the CDR3, the DNA is TGTGCCAGCAGCGTAGGACCGGGACAGGGACTTTATGGCTACACCTTC. Full variable domain (rest looked up from reference TRBV9 and TRBJ1-2): DSGVTQTPKHLITATGQRVTLRCSPRSGDLSVYWYQQSLDQGLQFLIQYYNGEERAKGNILERFSAQQFPDLHSELNLSSLELGDSALYFCASSVGPGQGLYGYTFGSGTRLTVV.

V gene TRBV7-9 combines with J gene TRBJ1-1; D ambiguous. The germline gives CDR1 SEHNR, CDR2 FQNEAQ (reference sequence). This CDR3 has 17 residues. The V end lost 5 bases, the J end lost 7 bases, and 26 bases lay between the germline ends. CDR3 sequence: CASSEEQAILTRGEAFF. In DNA form, the CDR3 reads TGTGCCAGCAGCGAGGAGCAGGCGATCTTAACCCGAGGTGAAGCTTTCTTT.